This section outlines one T cell receptor (beta chain) sequence together with its context. Its antigen target is currently unknown. No base qualities exist here, and no much larger clone lies one base off it. This entry is derived from a study of blood T cell repertoires in COVID-19 (dated by TCRdb to the early 2020s). Regarding the complete study: Samples covering the acute and convalescent phases of COVID-19 were provided by collaborators in the United States, Italy and Spain. The prospective study material was composed of cDNA or gDNA derived from T cells, B-cell-depleted T cells, or PBMCs. Deeply sampled blood TCRbeta repertoires from subjects exposed to, actively infected with, or recovered from COVID-19 were included in the dataset. The repertoires were released in a freely available public database intended as a resource for research on the immune response to SARS-CoV-2. Samples came from the ongoing ImmuneRACE study (first 160 participants) plus 1,254 subjects from 6 global collaborators. Nearly every sample came with metadata listing a de-identified subject ID, COVID-19 status, age in years and sex. Where available, HLA class I and class II types were taken from metadata supplied by the sample provider and were not determined by assay-based typing. Findings and caveats that apply to the study as a whole: Clinical and demographic metadata were provided uncurated, with the amount varying by source and participant.

TCRbeta CDR3 regions were amplified from genomic DNA by means of the immunoSEQ Assay, a bias-controlled multiplex PCR. Turning to the authors' computational methods: Nucleated cell counts per sample were estimated from amplification of reference gene primers within the assay. To quantify the absolute abundance of each unique TCRbeta CDR3 rearrangement, sequence reads were collapsed and filtered. Productive Simpson clonality was computed per sample as the square root of Simpson's diversity index over productive rearrangements. What TCRdb holds here is the immuneACCESS table cut down to in-frame rearrangements. Part of the clones is not present; checked against another copy, under half of the missing clones reflect an unresolved V gene, and the others are unexplained. That table furnishes V, J and clone size, whereas the DNA furnished D and trimming. The sample profile shows a few hundred thousand clones; around nine tenths of them were found once. The ten largest clones take up 15% to 20% of the sample.

One collaborating source in Seattle enrolled patients during active infection and followed them longitudinally through the course of disease. Each collaborating institution followed its own protocols to collect whole blood in K2EDTA tubes. Collaborator samples were shipped for TCRbeta analysis as frozen whole blood, isolated PBMCs, or DNA extracted from either sample type. CDR1 and CDR2 are drawn from the germline V gene: SGHNT, YENEEA. Including the terminal cysteine and phenylalanine, the CDR3 comprises 16 residues. This entry keeps only the CDR3 DNA: 48 bases, framed from base 1. Deletion took 1 base off V and 2 bases off J, with a span of 15 bases between the germline ends.

The sample taken for sequencing was peripheral blood. The TCR originated in a man between 45 and 60 years old with COVID-19, enrolled during active disease. The chain was built from TRBV11-3 and TRBJ2-7; matching of 6 bases hints at TRBD2 as the D gene. The nucleotides read TGTGCCAGCAGCTTAGGTGGAGGGTCTGTCCCCTACGAGCAGTACTTC. Its product reads: CASSLGGGSVPYEQYF.